A selection of T cell receptor beta chains follows, all from one sample in a study of T cell responses to AZD1222 COVID-19 vaccine. This table comes from immunoSEQ multiplex PCR, and its TCRdb copy is limited to in-frame clones, with some not included. The sample carries roughly 200,000 clones, 85% to 95% recorded once. Material: peripheral blood, obtained on day 0 of AZD1222 vaccination. These TCRs come from an adult in good health. Both conserved end residues are part of each CDR3. The order of the fields is D gene, CDR3 length, clone size, J gene, V gene, CDR3 DNA, CDR3 protein. A D gene is named only where the DNA matches it firmly. Not all rows give a size; the values are once, few, many and, for expanded clones, a class.

d_gene: TRBD1
len: 13
abundance: NA
j_gene: TRBJ1-2
v_gene: TRBV6-5
CDR3nt: TGTGCCAGTCGGGACAGGGGTAACTATGGCTACACCTTC
CDR3aa: CASRDRGNYGYTF

d_gene: TRBD1
len: 15
abundance: NA
j_gene: TRBJ1-2
v_gene: TRBV9
CDR3nt: TGTGCCAGCAGCGTAGTTCGGGACAGGGTCTATGGCTACACCTTC
CDR3aa: CASSVVRDRVYGYTF

d_gene: NA
len: 15
abundance: NA
j_gene: TRBJ1-5
v_gene: TRBV19
CDR3nt: TGTGCCAGTAGTCCCTCGTCCCATAGCAATCAGCCCCAGCATTTT
CDR3aa: CASSPSSHSNQPQHF

d_gene: NA
len: 15
abundance: NA
j_gene: TRBJ1-5
v_gene: TRBV3-1/TRBV3-2
CDR3nt: TGTGCCAGCAGCCAAGGGGTTGTTAGCAATCAGCCCCAGCATTTT
CDR3aa: CASSQGVVSNQPQHF

d_gene: NA
len: 13
abundance: NA
j_gene: TRBJ1-4
v_gene: TRBV18
CDR3nt: TGTGCCAGCTCACCACTCAATGAGGAAAAACTGTTTTTT
CDR3aa: CASSPLNEEKLFF

d_gene: NA
len: 13
abundance: NA
j_gene: TRBJ1-2
v_gene: TRBV28
CDR3nt: TGTGCCAGCAGTTCAGGGGTAGGCTATGGCTACACCTTC
CDR3aa: CASSSGVGYGYTF

d_gene: TRBD1
len: 14
abundance: NA
j_gene: TRBJ1-2
v_gene: TRBV7-9
CDR3nt: TGTGCCAGCAGTCCGACAGGGGGTAACTATGGCTACACCTTC
CDR3aa: CASSPTGGNYGYTF

d_gene: NA
len: 17
abundance: NA
j_gene: TRBJ2-5
v_gene: TRBV6-6
CDR3nt: TGTGCCAGCAGTCAGGGTTGGCAAATCCAGGCCCAAGAGACCCAGTACTTC
CDR3aa: CASSQGWQIQAQETQYF

d_gene: TRBD1
len: 15
abundance: once
j_gene: TRBJ1-5
v_gene: TRBV6-6
CDR3nt: TGTGCCAGCAGGGAACCGGGACAGGGCAATCAGCCCCAGCATTTT
CDR3aa: CASREPGQGNQPQHF

d_gene: NA
len: 16
abundance: NA
j_gene: TRBJ1-6
v_gene: TRBV7-6
CDR3nt: TGTGCCAGCAGCTTAAGGGAGGGGGACATCAATTCACCCCTCCACTTT
CDR3aa: CASSLREGDINSPLHF

d_gene: TRBD1
len: 16
abundance: NA
j_gene: TRBJ1-2
v_gene: TRBV6-6
CDR3nt: TGTGCCAGCAGTTCTAACCCGACAGGGAACGGCTATGGCTACACCTTC
CDR3aa: CASSSNPTGNGYGYTF

d_gene: NA
len: 15
abundance: NA
j_gene: TRBJ1-4
v_gene: TRBV18
CDR3nt: TGTGCCAGCTCACCACCGTCCCAGGGCTGGGAAAAACTGTTTTTT
CDR3aa: CASSPPSQGWEKLFF

d_gene: NA
len: 13
abundance: NA
j_gene: TRBJ1-5
v_gene: TRBV2
CDR3nt: TGTGCCAGCTTCCCAGGGGGCAATCAGCCCCAGCATTTT
CDR3aa: CASFPGGNQPQHF

d_gene: NA
len: 15
abundance: few
j_gene: TRBJ2-1
v_gene: TRBV27
CDR3nt: TGTGCCAGCAGGGGTAATAGCGCCGGAAACAATGAGCAGTTCTTC
CDR3aa: CASRGNSAGNNEQFF

d_gene: NA
len: 14
abundance: once
j_gene: TRBJ1-3
v_gene: TRBV5-6
CDR3nt: TGTGCCAGCATAAAAACAGGCTCTGGAAACACCATATATTTT
CDR3aa: CASIKTGSGNTIYF

d_gene: TRBD2
len: 15
abundance: NA
j_gene: TRBJ2-1
v_gene: TRBV7-3
CDR3nt: TGTGCCAGCAGCTTAGGGGCTAGCGGGGGCCATGAGCAGTTCTTC
CDR3aa: CASSLGASGGHEQFF

d_gene: NA
len: 15
abundance: NA
j_gene: TRBJ2-7
v_gene: TRBV6-5
CDR3nt: TGTGCCAGCGCCAAAGGGACAAGCGCCTTGTACGAGCAGTACTTC
CDR3aa: CASAKGTSALYEQYF

d_gene: NA
len: 15
abundance: NA
j_gene: TRBJ1-5
v_gene: TRBV3-1/TRBV3-2
CDR3nt: TGTGCCAGCAGCCAAGGGCTCTCCCGGGGCCAGCCCCAGCATTTT
CDR3aa: CASSQGLSRGQPQHF

d_gene: TRBD1
len: 15
abundance: NA
j_gene: TRBJ1-1
v_gene: TRBV5-1
CDR3nt: TGCGCCAGCAGTAGACAGGGGGCGCGGAACACTGAAGCTTTCTTT
CDR3aa: CASSRQGARNTEAFF

d_gene: TRBD1
len: 15
abundance: once
j_gene: TRBJ2-1
v_gene: TRBV9
CDR3nt: TGTGCCAGCAGCCCCCAACAGGGGGCGTACAATGAGCAGTTCTTC
CDR3aa: CASSPQQGAYNEQFF

d_gene: NA
len: 14
abundance: NA
j_gene: TRBJ2-1
v_gene: TRBV5-1
CDR3nt: TGCGCCAGCAGCCCATCTGGTGGCCCCAATGAGCAGTTCTTC
CDR3aa: CASSPSGGPNEQFF

d_gene: NA
len: 16
abundance: NA
j_gene: TRBJ1-1
v_gene: TRBV7-8
CDR3nt: TGTGCCAGCATTTTAAACAGTAGGGGTTTGAACACTGAAGCTTTCTTT
CDR3aa: CASILNSRGLNTEAFF

d_gene: NA
len: 18
abundance: NA
j_gene: TRBJ2-5
v_gene: TRBV4-1
CDR3nt: TGCGCCAGCAGCCAAGTGTTGGGGGGCACGCTTTCCCAAGAGACCCAGTACTTC
CDR3aa: CASSQVLGGTLSQETQYF

d_gene: NA
len: 15
abundance: NA
j_gene: TRBJ1-2
v_gene: TRBV6-5
CDR3nt: TGTGCCAGCAGCCCAAGTGGGGCCACTAACTATGGCTACACCTTC
CDR3aa: CASSPSGATNYGYTF

d_gene: NA
len: 15
abundance: NA
j_gene: TRBJ1-5
v_gene: TRBV10-3
CDR3nt: TGTGCCTCTCGTGGGATTACAGAGGGCAATCAGCCCCAGCATTTT
CDR3aa: CASRGITEGNQPQHF

d_gene: NA
len: 15
abundance: NA
j_gene: TRBJ1-2
v_gene: TRBV27
CDR3nt: TGTGCCAGCAGTCCCGAGGGACAACCCAGGGGTGGCTACACCTTC
CDR3aa: CASSPEGQPRGGYTF

d_gene: NA
len: 14
abundance: NA
j_gene: TRBJ2-7
v_gene: TRBV4-1
CDR3nt: TGCGCCAGCAGCCAGTCGACGGCCACCTACGAGCAGTACTTC
CDR3aa: CASSQSTATYEQYF

d_gene: NA
len: 12
abundance: NA
j_gene: TRBJ1-2
v_gene: TRBV28
CDR3nt: TGTGCCAGCAGTTCCTCAACTTATGGCTACACCTTC
CDR3aa: CASSSSTYGYTF

d_gene: NA
len: 15
abundance: NA
j_gene: TRBJ2-3
v_gene: TRBV2
CDR3nt: TGTGCCAGCAGTCTTCACCCCGGAGGACCAGATACGCAGTATTTT
CDR3aa: CASSLHPGGPDTQYF

d_gene: TRBD2
len: 20
abundance: NA
j_gene: TRBJ2-3
v_gene: TRBV7-6
CDR3nt: TGTGCCAGCAGCTTCGACCCTACTAGCGGGGGGGCTTCCCGCCCAGATACGCAGTATTTT
CDR3aa: CASSFDPTSGGASRPDTQYF

d_gene: NA
len: 15
abundance: NA
j_gene: TRBJ2-3
v_gene: TRBV9
CDR3nt: TGTGCCAGCAGCGTAGGCGGGGTCCTGGGCGATACGCAGTATTTT
CDR3aa: CASSVGGVLGDTQYF

d_gene: TRBD1
len: 14
abundance: NA
j_gene: TRBJ1-1
v_gene: TRBV9
CDR3nt: TGTGCCAGCAGCGCTATGTCAGGGGGCACTGAAGCTTTCTTT
CDR3aa: CASSAMSGGTEAFF

d_gene: TRBD1
len: 15
abundance: NA
j_gene: TRBJ2-3
v_gene: TRBV6-5
CDR3nt: TGTGCCAGCAGTTTCAACAGGGGTACCACAGATACGCAGTATTTT
CDR3aa: CASSFNRGTTDTQYF

d_gene: TRBD1
len: 15
abundance: NA
j_gene: TRBJ2-1
v_gene: TRBV5-8
CDR3nt: TGTGCCAGCAGCTTGGGGGGACAGAACTACAATGAGCAGTTCTTC
CDR3aa: CASSLGGQNYNEQFF

d_gene: NA
len: 12
abundance: NA
j_gene: TRBJ2-5
v_gene: TRBV21-1
CDR3nt: TGTGCCAGCAGCGGTGGGGGGAAGACCCAGTACTTC
CDR3aa: CASSGGGKTQYF

d_gene: NA
len: 12
abundance: NA
j_gene: TRBJ1-1
v_gene: TRBV18
CDR3nt: TGTGCCAGCTCCCCGGGGAACACTGAAGCTTTCTTT
CDR3aa: CASSPGNTEAFF

d_gene: NA
len: 13
abundance: NA
j_gene: TRBJ1-2
v_gene: TRBV7-9
CDR3nt: TGTGCCAGCAGCTTAGGAGAAAGCCATGGCTACACCTTC
CDR3aa: CASSLGESHGYTF

d_gene: NA
len: 16
abundance: NA
j_gene: TRBJ1-5
v_gene: TRBV19
CDR3nt: TGTGCCAGCTCGAGCGCCCTGGGTTGGGGCAATCAGCCCCAGCATTTT
CDR3aa: CASSSALGWGNQPQHF